This T cell receptor (beta chain) emerged from a study of T cell changes during pregnancy in multiple sclerosis. Clones were read by immunoSEQ multiplex PCR, and TCRdb kept only the in-frame ones, dropping some. The table lists some 70,000 clones, 90% of them singletons. Germline values: CDR1 SGHTA, CDR2 FQGNSA. Trimming pared 0 bases from V and 0 bases from J, leaving 12 bases between. There are 16 residues in the CDR3. The TCR originated in a female donor with multiple sclerosis, enrolled in a pregnancy study. The chain is built from TRBV7-2 and TRBJ2-7, with TRBD1 as a possible D gene (5 bases). The material was peripheral blood, obtained in the third trimester of pregnancy. The CDR3 region is CASSLASTDSSYEQYF. The CDR3 nucleotides read TGTGCCAGCAGCTTAGCCTCGACAGATTCCTCCTACGAGCAGTACTTC.